These 23 T cell receptor beta chains originate from one sample sequenced in a study of human T cells and chemical hapten exposure. TCRdb reprocessed the RACE reads via MiXCR and lists one record per CDR3 protein. The sample consists of some 200,000 distinct CDR3 sequences, nearly 30% of them appearing once. Time point denoted: pre-sensitization, week 0. The treatment was: therapeutic diphenylcyclopropenone sensitization with weekly scalp DPC. Sequenced material: whole blood, taken in connection with sensitization to the hapten diphenylcyclopropenone (DPC). These receptors were collected from a woman under 40 with alopecia areata. Some clones in this sample may be carry-over from other donors' samples.

V and J are TRBV9 and TRBJ2-5; possibly TRBD1 for D (6 bases). Germline CDR1 reads SGDLS; CDR2 reads YYNGEE. The length of the CDR3 is 14 residues. Trimming pared 2 bases from V and 5 bases from J, leaving 13 bases between. The chain's CDR3 is CASSVTGLGETQYF. CDR3 bases: TGTGCCAGCAGCGTTACAGGGCTGGGGGAGACCCAGTACTTC.

This clonotype turned up a few times. The chain uses TRBV20-1 and TRBJ2-5; D remains unclear. CDR3 length: 13 residues. The germline V gene encodes CDR1 DFQATT and CDR2 SNEGSKA (reference sequence). The germline V and J ends were trimmed by 2 bases and 5 bases, with 12 bases remaining between them. DNA of the CDR3: TGCAGTGCTAGAATCTCGGGTGCGGAGACCCAGTACTTC. It codes for CSARISGAETQYF.

This chain uses TRBV6-2 or TRBV6-3 with TRBJ1-1; 9 bases fit TRBD1. The J segment lost 4 bases and the V segment lost 6 bases, leaving 9 bases of the junction unmatched. This CDR3 is 15 amino acids long. Germline CDR1 MNHEY, CDR2 SVGEGT. The CDR3, as DNA: TGTGCCAGCAGCCTTGCGACAGGGGGTTCCACTGAAGCTTTCTTT. It is translated as CASSLATGGSTEAFF.

V usage is TRBV20-1 and J usage is TRBJ2-7; 9 bases align to TRBD2. This CDR3 is 16 amino acids long. The V and J ends lost 6 bases and 5 bases, in that order; junction bases with no gene match: 17. Germline V CDR1 and CDR2: DFQATT, SNEGSKA (reference sequence). The CDR3 sequence: CSAEGGIAGELDEQYF. CDR3 nucleotides: TGCAGTGCAGAGGGGGGGATAGCGGGAGAACTCGACGAGCAGTACTTC.

The chain uses TRBV28 and TRBJ2-7; D is ambiguous. The CDR3 loop spans 15 amino acids. Trimming removed 6 bases from V and 1 base from J, with 16 bases in between. Looked up from germline, CDR1 is MDHEN and CDR2 is SYDVKM. CDR3 in DNA: TGTGCCAGCAGAACCTTAGCCAAAGGGTCCTACGAGCAGTACTTC. Translation: CASRTLAKGSYEQYF. Based on the CDR3 plus reference TRBV28 and TRBJ2-7, the full variable domain is DVKVTQSSRYLVKRTGEKVFLECVQDMDHENMFWYRQDPGLGLRLIYFSYDVKMKEKGDIPEGYSVSREKKERFSLILESASTNQTSMYLCASRTLAKGSYEQYFGPGTRLTVT.

This clonotype showed up many times. The genes are TRBV20-1 and TRBJ2-7, with TRBD1 matching 10 bases. Germline V CDR1 and CDR2: DFQATT, SNEGSKA (reference sequence). This CDR3 region has 16 residues. Germline trimming cut 3 bases from V and 1 base from J; bases unmatched to any gene: 9. CDR3 DNA sequence: TGCAGTGCTAGGTCTCGTAGACAGGGGGCGTCCTACGAGCAGTACTTC. Protein product: CSARSRRQGASYEQYF.

This clonotype was picked up many times. This chain links TRBV29-1 with TRBJ2-5; the D is unclear. In germline, CDR1 is SQVTM, CDR2 ANQGSEA. Trimming took off 2 bases at V and 2 bases at J, with 9 bases between the two ends. The CDR3 has 13 amino acids. The CDR3, as DNA: TGCAGCGTTGAAACGTGGCCACAAGAGACCCAGTACTTC. This gives the protein CSVETWPQETQYF. Full variable domain (remainder filled in from reference TRBV29-1 and TRBJ2-5): SAVISQKPSRDICQRGTSLTIQCQVDSQVTMMFWYRQQPGQSLTLIATANQGSEATYESGFVIDKFPISRPNLTFSTLTVSNMSPEDSSIYLCSVETWPQETQYFGPGTRLLVL.

The rearrangement joins TRBV6-2 or TRBV6-3 to TRBJ1-5; no definite D call. The germline V and J ends were trimmed by 5 bases and 5 bases, with 10 bases remaining between them. The germline gives CDR1 MNHEY, CDR2 SVGEGT. The CDR3 totals 13 residues. Here the CDR3 DNA reads TGTGCCAGCAGTACAATTGGGGATCAGCCCCAGCATTTT. Its translation: CASSTIGDQPQHF.

The V gene is TRBV11-2, the J gene TRBJ2-3, with TRBD1 matching 9 bases. Looked up from germline, CDR1 is SGHAT and CDR2 is FQNNGV. The V and J ends lost 6 bases and 0 bases, in that order; junction bases with no gene match: 10. The CDR3 runs to 17 residues. The CDR3: CASRPAQGQGSTDTQYF. The CDR3 DNA sequence: TGTGCCAGCAGGCCAGCACAGGGACAGGGTAGCACAGATACGCAGTATTTT.

In DNA form, the CDR3 reads TGTGCCAGCATCTACAGGGCCGTCACTGAAGCTTTCTTT. This gives the protein CASIYRAVTEAFF. The chain recombines TRBV2 with TRBJ1-1, with D maybe TRBD1 (6 bases). Per the germline V gene, CDR1 is SNHLY and CDR2 is FYNNEI. The CDR3 is 13 residues long. The V end was cut by 7 bases, the J end by 4 bases, with 13 bases between.

Many counts were recorded for this clonotype. The CDR3 loop is CASSLSRQGSSSYNEQFF. DNA for the CDR3: TGTGCCAGCAGCTTAAGTCGGCAGGGCTCAAGCTCCTACAATGAGCAGTTCTTC. The chain joins TRBV11-1 to TRBJ2-1; possibly TRBD1 for D (5 bases). V was shortened by 2 bases and J by 0 bases, with 17 bases between the two germline ends. The CDR3 has 18 residues. Per germline, CDR1 SGHAT and CDR2 FQDESV (reference sequence).

This chain joins TRBV28 and TRBJ2-2; D tentatively fits TRBD1 or TRBD2 (6 bases each). Germline CDR1 reads MDHEN; CDR2 reads SYDVKM. Trimming left V 9 bases short and J 6 bases short, with 17 bases between. This CDR3 region has 14 residues. The chain's CDR3 is CASGGQGDAGELFF. Written as DNA, the CDR3 is TGTGCCAGTGGGGGGCAGGGTGACGCCGGGGAGCTGTTTTTT.

The V and J genes are TRBV28 and TRBJ2-2; D gene uncertain. From germline, CDR1 is MDHEN and CDR2 SYDVKM. V was trimmed by 2 bases and J by 5 bases, leaving 12 bases between them. The CDR3 runs 15 residues. The CDR3 DNA sequence: TGTGCCAGCAGTTTACGGATACCCCAAACCGGGGAGCTGTTTTTT. The encoded protein is CASSLRIPQTGELFF.

The CDR3 spells CASSLRSGSYEQYF. The CDR3 DNA follows: TGTGCCAGCAGCTTAAGGTCCGGTTCGTACGAGCAGTACTTC. V and J are TRBV7-8 and TRBJ2-7; D is unclear. Germline V gene sequence: CDR1 SGHVS, CDR2 FQNEAQ. V lost 2 bases and J lost 4, with 12 bases in between. The CDR3 runs 14 residues. The full variable domain, its missing parts supplied by reference TRBV7-8 and TRBJ2-7, is GAGVSQSPRYKVAKRGQDVALRCDPISGHVSLFWYQQALGQGPEFLTYFQNEAQLDKSGLPSDRFFAERPEGSVSTLKIQRTQQEDSAVYLCASSLRSGSYEQYFGPGTRLTVT.

This rearrangement joins TRBV7-3 to TRBJ2-1, with D perhaps TRBD2 (5 bases). The CDR3 has 15 residues. Trimming shortened V by 5 bases and J by 8 bases, and 19 bases separated the two germline ends. CDR1 and CDR2 from the germline V gene are SGHTA and FQGTGA. The CDR3 spells CASSLSGPTHDEQFF. The CDR3 bases are TGTGCCAGCAGCCTGAGCGGTCCTACTCACGATGAGCAGTTCTTC. The full variable domain, with the rest looked up from reference TRBV7-3 and TRBJ2-1, is GAGVSQTPSNKVTEKGKYVELRCDPISGHTALYWYRQSLGQGPEFLIYFQGTGAADDSGLPNDRFFAVRPEGSVSTLKIQRTERGDSAVYLCASSLSGPTHDEQFFGPGTRLTVL.

In this sample, this clonotype turned up a few times. The V call is TRBV25-1, the J call TRBJ2-2; a weak D match, TRBD1 (6 bases). Germline V gives CDR1 MGHDK, CDR2 SYGVNS. This CDR3 has 13 residues. The ends were cut back, 8 bases at V and 1 base at J, with 8 bases in the middle. In nucleotides, the CDR3 is TGTGCCAGCTTGGGACAGAACACCGGGGAGCTGTTTTTT. This encodes CASLGQNTGELFF.

This clonotype was seen a few times. This sequence joins TRBV3-1 and TRBJ2-1, with 8 nucleotides matching TRBD1. This CDR3 is built from 15 residues. Trimming at V came to 2 bases and at J to 2 bases, leaving 2 bases not matched to a gene. In germline, CDR1 is LGHDT, CDR2 YNNKEL (reference sequence). The CDR3 nucleotides read TGTGCCAGCAGCCAAATACAGGGGGCCTACAATGAGCAGTTCTTC. The encoded protein is CASSQIQGAYNEQFF.

This clonotype was detected a few times. The chain links TRBV2 to TRBJ1-2; weak D call: TRBD1 (6 bases). There are 14 residues in the CDR3. The germline V and J ends were trimmed by 8 bases and 4 bases, with 17 bases remaining between them. From germline, CDR1 is SNHLY and CDR2 FYNNEI. The CDR3 nucleotides are TGTGCCAGCGAAAGACAGGCGACTCCCTATGGCTACACCTTC. Its protein is CASERQATPYGYTF.

In this sample, this clonotype turned up a few times. V is TRBV6-1 and J is TRBJ2-7; possible D gene TRBD2, 6 bases. The CDR3 totals 14 residues. The germline V and J ends were trimmed by 1 base and 7 bases, with 14 bases remaining between them. Germline loops: CDR1 MNHNS, CDR2 SASEGT. Written as DNA, the CDR3 is TGTGCCAGCAGTGAAGTACCGGGGGTGGGGGAGCAGTACTTC. It translates to CASSEVPGVGEQYF.

The chain is built from TRBV15 and TRBJ1-1; no clear D gene. V was shortened by 4 bases and J by 4 bases, with 10 bases between the two germline ends. The CDR3 length is 13 residues. Germline V CDR1 and CDR2: LNHNV, YYDKDF (reference sequence). CDR3 protein: CATSTATGTEAFF. As DNA, the CDR3 is TGTGCCACCAGCACCGCAACGGGCACTGAAGCTTTCTTT.

The V and J genes are TRBV24-1 and TRBJ2-5, with D perhaps being TRBD1 or TRBD2 (5 bases each). V was clipped by 3 bases and J by 7 bases, with 11 bases between them. CDR3 length equals 13 residues. The germline V gene encodes CDR1 KGHDR and CDR2 SFDVKD. The CDR3 DNA follows: TGTGCCACCAGTGATGGGACCCCAGGGACCCAGTACTTC. Its translation is CATSDGTPGTQYF.

This clonotype was counted between two and nine times. This chain uses TRBV5-6 with TRBJ2-7; no clear D. The CDR3 has 12 residues. The ends were cut back, 4 bases at V and 3 bases at J, with 8 bases in the middle. Germline V lookup: CDR1 SGHDT, CDR2 YYEEEE. CDR3 nucleotide sequence: TGTGCCAGCAGCATAGGGAACTACGAGCAGTACTTC. Protein sequence: CASSIGNYEQYF.

The chain has TRBV20-1 and TRBJ1-1; 7 bases match TRBD1. The ends lost 0 bases at V and 4 bases at J; junction bases unmatched: 11. The germline CDR1 and CDR2 sequences are DFQATT and SNEGSKA (reference sequence). The CDR3 contains 16 residues. CDR3 protein: CSARDQLRGASTEAFF. Here the CDR3 DNA reads TGCAGTGCTAGAGACCAGCTCAGGGGGGCGTCCACTGAAGCTTTCTTT.